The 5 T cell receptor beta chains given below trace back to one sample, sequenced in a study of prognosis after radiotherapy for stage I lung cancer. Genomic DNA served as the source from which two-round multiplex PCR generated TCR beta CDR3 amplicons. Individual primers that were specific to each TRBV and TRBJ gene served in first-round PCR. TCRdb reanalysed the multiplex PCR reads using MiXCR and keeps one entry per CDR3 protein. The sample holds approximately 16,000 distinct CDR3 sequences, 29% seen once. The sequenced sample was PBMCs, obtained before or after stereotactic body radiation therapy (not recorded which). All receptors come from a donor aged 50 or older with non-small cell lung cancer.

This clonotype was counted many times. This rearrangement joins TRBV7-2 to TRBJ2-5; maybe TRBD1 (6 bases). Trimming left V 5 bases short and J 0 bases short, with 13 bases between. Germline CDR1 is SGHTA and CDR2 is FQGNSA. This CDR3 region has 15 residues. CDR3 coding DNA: TGTGCCAGCAGCACCGGACAGACCTACCAAGAGACCCAGTACTTC. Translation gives CASSTGQTYQETQYF.

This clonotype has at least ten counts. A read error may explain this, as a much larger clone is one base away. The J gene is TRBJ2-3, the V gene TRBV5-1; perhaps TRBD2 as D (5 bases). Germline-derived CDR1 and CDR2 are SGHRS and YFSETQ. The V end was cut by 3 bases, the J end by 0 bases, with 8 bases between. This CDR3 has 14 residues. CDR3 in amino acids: CASSSAGSTDTQYF. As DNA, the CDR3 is TGCGCCAGCAGCTCCGCGGGTAGCACAGATACGCAGTATTTT. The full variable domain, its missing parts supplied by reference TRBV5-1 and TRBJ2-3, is KAGVTQTPRYLIKTRGQQVTLSCSPISGHRSVSWYQQTPGQGLQFLFEYFSETQRNKGNFPGRFSGRQFSNSRSEMNVSTLELGDSALYLCASSSAGSTDTQYFGPGTRLTVL.

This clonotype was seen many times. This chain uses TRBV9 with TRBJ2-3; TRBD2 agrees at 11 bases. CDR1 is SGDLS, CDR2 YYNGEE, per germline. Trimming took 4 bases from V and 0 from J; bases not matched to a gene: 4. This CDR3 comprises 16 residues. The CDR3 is CASSLRTSGSTDTQYF. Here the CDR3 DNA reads TGTGCCAGCAGCTTAAGGACTAGCGGGAGCACAGATACGCAGTATTTT.

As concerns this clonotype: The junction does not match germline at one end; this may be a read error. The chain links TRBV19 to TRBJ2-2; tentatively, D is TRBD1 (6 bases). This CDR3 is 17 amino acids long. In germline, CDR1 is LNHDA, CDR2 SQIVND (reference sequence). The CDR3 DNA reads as TGTGCCAGTAGTATATCTCTCAGGACAGTGAACACCGGGGAGCTGGTTTTT. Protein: CASSISLRTVNTGELVF.

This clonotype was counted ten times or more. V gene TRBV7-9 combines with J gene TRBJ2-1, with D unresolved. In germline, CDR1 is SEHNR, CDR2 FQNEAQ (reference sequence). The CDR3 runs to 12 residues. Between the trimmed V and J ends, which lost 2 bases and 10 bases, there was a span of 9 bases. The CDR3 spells CASSLTQPEQFF. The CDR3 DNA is TGTGCCAGCAGCTTAACTCAGCCAGAGCAGTTCTTC.